This TCR beta chain was captured by sequencing in a study of blood T cells in healthy people across ages. It was with a sample-barcoded 5' primer and a J-beta primer mix that a second PCR of roughly 7 to 12 cycles was run. In TCRdb, the 5' RACE reads were re-called with MiXCR into one record per CDR3 protein. The table records more than 900,000 distinct CDR3 sequences, approximately 26% of them present only once. The sample was also reused in another study, on T cells of mothers and their children.

The origin of this receptor is a girl between 2 and 10 years old in good health. The sequencing input was blood.

The CDR3 sequence is CSATLARGADTQYF. In DNA form, the CDR3 reads TGCAGTGCTACACTAGCGCGGGGGGCAGATACGCAGTATTTT. The J gene is TRBJ2-3, the V gene TRBV20-1; 8 bases fit TRBD2. The CDR3 consists of 14 residues. CDR1 DFQATT and CDR2 SNEGSKA come from the germline V gene (reference sequence). J gave up 4 bases and V 4 bases, and 7 bases lay outside the gene matches.